This T cell receptor beta chain was identified in a study of cytomegalovirus exposure and HLA in healthy donors. Study as a whole: An early release of data contained about 85 million unique TCRs, which came from HLA-typed donors. Genotyping showed 70% to 90% of hundreds of donors falling in the Caucasian-associated ancestry cluster.

The study's findings and limits: The analysis excluded some indistinguishable V segments, including TRBV6-2 and TRBV6-3. Per a prior analysis, the majority of TCR beta V segments were productive roughly 87% or roughly 30% of the time.

PCR used 60 Vbeta primers and 13 Jbeta primers. Only in-frame clones appear in the TCRdb table, and some are missing; sequencing was by immunoSEQ multiplex PCR. The sample has about 150,000 clones, about 85% seen once; the top ten hold 2% to 2.5%. The CDR3 is 12 residues long. V was pared by 2 bases and J by 6 bases, with 7 bases between. Germline lookup yields CDR1 MDHEN and CDR2 SYDVKM. Of note for this clone: Its antigen remains unidentified.

The receptor comes from a woman in her late teens or twenties in good health and CMV-seronegative. Sequenced input: PBMCs. The chain is built from TRBV28 and TRBJ1-1; D not resolved. CDR3 sequence reads: CASSLRVSEAFF. In DNA form, the CDR3 reads TGTGCCAGCAGTTTACGGGTTTCTGAAGCTTTCTTT. The variable domain in full, completed from reference TRBV28 and TRBJ1-1, reads DVKVTQSSRYLVKRTGEKVFLECVQDMDHENMFWYRQDPGLGLRLIYFSYDVKMKEKGDIPEGYSVSREKKERFSLILESASTNQTSMYLCASSLRVSEAFFGQGTRLTVV.